One sample yielded the 29 T cell receptor beta chains listed below, sequenced in a study of patients and donors after allogeneic stem cell transplantation. TCRdb passed the RT-PCR reads through MiXCR, listing each CDR3 protein once. The sample lists fewer than 250,000 distinct CDR3 sequences; 14% were seen once. The sequenced sample consisted of blood, either unsorted or a sorted T cell fraction (not recorded which). These receptor sequences come from a human donor who was either an allogeneic HSCT recipient or a stem cell or donor lymphocyte infusion donor (not recorded which). It is not recorded whose cells these are; they may come from a transplant donor.

This clonotype was observed many times. The V gene is TRBV6-2 or TRBV6-3, the J gene TRBJ2-3, with unresolved D. Germline V gene sequence: CDR1 MNHEY, CDR2 SVGEGT. Trimming took 4 bases from V and 8 from J, leaving 19 bases between them. The CDR3 has 15 amino acids. The CDR3 reads CASSSSRASTGTQYF. CDR3 DNA sequence: TGTGCCAGCAGTTCCTCTAGGGCGTCGACGGGTACGCAGTATTTT.

This clonotype came up a few times. V gene TRBV6-2 or TRBV6-3 combines with J gene TRBJ1-1, with 8 bases matching TRBD1. Losses at the gene ends were 6 bases for V and 10 bases for J; bases not matched to a gene: 7. The CDR3 covers 12 residues. Germline CDR1 MNHEY, CDR2 SVGEGT. The CDR3, as DNA: TGTGCCAGCAGATACCCAGGGGGCCGAGCTTTCTTT. The encoded protein is CASRYPGGRAFF.

This clonotype occurred a few times. V gene TRBV4-2 combines with J gene TRBJ1-2; tentative D call: TRBD1 (5 bases). The V gene's germline CDR1 is LGHNA and CDR2 YNFKEQ. The CDR3 contains 16 residues. Trimming pared 0 bases from V and 2 bases from J, leaving 13 bases between. The CDR3: CASSQDFAGRNYGYTF. CDR3 nucleotide sequence: TGTGCCAGCAGCCAAGATTTCGCAGGGCGGAACTATGGCTACACCTTC.

V usage is TRBV12-3 or TRBV12-4 and J usage is TRBJ1-1, with no clear D. There are 13 residues in the CDR3. The V gene lost 7 bases and the J gene lost 0 bases, with 9 bases spanning the gap. The CDR3 sequence is CASTRTVNTEAFF. For the CDR3, the DNA is TGTGCCAGCACTAGGACGGTGAACACTGAAGCTTTCTTT.

This clonotype was picked up a small number of times. The CDR3 region has the DNA TGTGCCAGCAGCCAGGGTGACAGAAGACAGGGAAACTATGGCTACACCTTC. This encodes CASSQGDRRQGNYGYTF. The genes are TRBV4-2 and TRBJ1-2, with 7 nucleotides matching TRBD1. Unmatched junction bases numbered 12, after V lost 3 bases and J lost 2 bases. The CDR3 covers 17 residues. The V gene's germline CDR1 is LGHNA and CDR2 YNFKEQ.

This clonotype was counted many times. The chain couples TRBV6-5 to TRBJ2-2; D gene uncertain. The CDR3 spans 12 residues. V was shortened by 4 bases and J by 4 bases, with 4 bases between the two germline ends. The germline V gene encodes CDR1 MNHEY and CDR2 SVGAGI. CDR3 loop: CASSSSTGELFF. DNA of the CDR3: TGTGCCAGCAGTTCGTCCACCGGGGAGCTGTTTTTT.

This clonotype was counted between two and nine times. The chain is built from TRBV14 and TRBJ1-1; D gene uncertain. With 0 bases removed from V and 1 base from J, the gap between germline ends came to 9 bases. This CDR3 comprises 15 residues. Germline assignment: CDR1 SGHDN and CDR2 FVKESK. The DNA for the CDR3 is TGTGCCAGCAGCCAAGATCTGGGCACGAACACTGAAGCTTTCTTT. Translated: CASSQDLGTNTEAFF.

Comments on this clonotype: A much bigger clone sits one base away, suggesting this may be a read error. V and J are TRBV3-1 and TRBJ2-3, with 11 bases identical to TRBD2. The germline gives CDR1 LGHDT, CDR2 YNNKEL (reference sequence). The CDR3 is 16 residues long. CDR3 sequence (DNA): TGTGCCAGAAGCCAACTAGCGGGAGCTTCGACAGATACGCAGTATTTT. Amino acid sequence: CARSQLAGASTDTQYF.

This rearrangement joins TRBV5-5 to TRBJ1-1, with 7 bases that match TRBD1. CDR1 and CDR2 from the germline V gene are SGHKS and YYEKEE (reference sequence). V lost 2 bases to trimming and J lost 0 bases; unmatched junction nucleotides: 1. The CDR3 spans 14 residues. CDR3 region: CASSFDRVNTEAFF. The CDR3 bases are TGTGCCAGCAGCTTTGACAGGGTGAACACTGAAGCTTTCTTT.

V is TRBV30 and J is TRBJ2-1, with 7 bases matching TRBD2. CDR1 and CDR2 (germline): GTSNPN, SVGIG (reference sequence). The V gene end was trimmed by 2 bases and the J gene end by 1 base; junction bases not matched to a gene: 5. The CDR3 contains 15 residues. The CDR3 region is CAWSLTSRSYNEQFF. The CDR3 DNA reads as TGTGCCTGGAGTCTGACTAGCCGGTCCTACAATGAGCAGTTCTTC.

This clonotype was counted between two and nine times. The rearrangement links TRBV6-2 or TRBV6-3 to TRBJ1-2, with D unresolved. Trimming took off 6 bases at V and 4 bases at J, with 18 bases between the two ends. The CDR3 runs 15 residues. Per the germline V gene, CDR1 is MNHEY and CDR2 is SVGEGT. The DNA for the CDR3 is TGTGCCAGCAGGCTTCTGGCCGGGAACGTCTATGGCTACACCTTC. As protein: CASRLLAGNVYGYTF.

This clonotype has a count of ten or more. The chain employs TRBV2 and TRBJ1-4; TRBD1 might be the D (5 bases). The V gene lost 3 bases and the J gene lost 0 bases, with 17 bases spanning the gap. The CDR3 is 18 residues long. Germline values: CDR1 SNHLY, CDR2 FYNNEI. The CDR3 here is CASSDGGDWGATNEKLFF. The CDR3, as DNA: TGTGCCAGCAGTGATGGGGGGGATTGGGGGGCAACTAATGAAAAACTGTTTTTT.

This clonotype was seen only a few times. This rearrangement joins TRBV4-3 to TRBJ1-1, with 12 bases lining up with TRBD1. The CDR3 totals 16 residues. Germline values: CDR1 LGHNA, CDR2 YSLEER. V shed 4 bases and J 5 bases; nucleotides not matched to a gene: 8. CDR3 residues: CASSLRDRGPGTEAFF. As DNA, the CDR3 is TGCGCCAGCAGCCTCCGGGACAGGGGGCCGGGTACTGAAGCTTTCTTT.

This chain links TRBV6-1 with TRBJ1-5, with 9 nucleotides matching TRBD1. This CDR3 is built from 17 residues. Germline V CDR1 and CDR2: MNHNS, SASEGT. Trimming cost V 1 base and J 1 base; bases outside gene matches: 5. The CDR3 sequence is CASSEGTGGWSNQPQHF. CDR3 nucleotide sequence: TGTGCCAGCAGTGAAGGTACAGGGGGCTGGAGCAATCAGCCCCAGCATTTT.

The chain uses TRBV20-1 and TRBJ1-1; maybe TRBD1 (5 bases). Trimming stripped 2 bases from V and 3 bases from J, with 13 bases between. The germline V gene encodes CDR1 DFQATT and CDR2 SNEGSKA (reference sequence). The CDR3 totals 14 residues. The CDR3, as DNA: TGCAGTGCTAGATTGATTGGGGGACACACTGAAGCTTTCTTT. As protein: CSARLIGGHTEAFF.

The V and J genes are TRBV5-4 and TRBJ1-1; no clear D. Trimming shortened V by 3 bases and J by 3 bases, and 6 bases separated the two germline ends. CDR1 is SGHNT, CDR2 YYREEE, per germline (reference sequence). CDR3 size: 12 residues. Written as DNA, the CDR3 is TGTGCCAGCAGCTCGGTGGACACTGAAGCTTTCTTT. This codes for CASSSVDTEAFF.

V and J are TRBV5-4 and TRBJ2-2, with 9 positions matching TRBD1. Germline CDR1 SGHNT, CDR2 YYREEE (reference sequence). Trimming at V came to 4 bases and at J to 8 bases, leaving 9 bases not matched to a gene. This CDR3 is built from 15 residues. Here the CDR3 reads CASSLTGQGEGELFF. The CDR3 bases are TGTGCCAGCAGCCTAACGGGACAGGGAGAGGGGGAGCTGTTTTTT.

V gene TRBV27 combines with J gene TRBJ2-7; TRBD1 or TRBD2 may be the D gene (5 bases each). V lost 0 bases, J lost 7 bases, and 19 bases lay in between. The CDR3 is 16 amino acids. The germline V gene encodes CDR1 MNHEY and CDR2 SMNVEV (reference sequence). DNA of the CDR3: TGTGCCAGCAGTTTATCCACAGTGGGGGTCCATCGGGAGCAGTACTTC. It translates to CASSLSTVGVHREQYF.

The table lists this clonotype with a few counts. J is TRBJ1-3 and V is TRBV6-1; D may be TRBD1 (5 bases). The ends were cut back, 9 bases at V and 0 bases at J, with 12 bases in the middle. Germline CDR1 MNHNS, CDR2 SASEGT. This CDR3 contains 14 residues. The CDR3 loop is CASISGISGNTIYF. The CDR3 coding sequence is TGTGCCAGTATTTCAGGGATCTCTGGAAACACCATATATTTT.

This clonotype occurred a few times. As DNA, the CDR3 is TGCGCCAGCAGCCAAGGGGGACTATTAGGATACAATGAGCAGTTCTTC. Translation: CASSQGGLLGYNEQFF. The chain joins TRBV4-3 to TRBJ2-1, with 7 bases lining up with TRBD2. Germline assignment: CDR1 LGHNA and CDR2 YSLEER. This CDR3 spans 16 amino acids. With 1 base clipped from V and 4 bases from J, the junction kept 7 bases outside the gene matches.

V is TRBV5-5 and J is TRBJ1-1, with D unresolved. CDR1 is SGHKS, CDR2 YYEKEE, per germline (reference sequence). V lost 7 bases, J lost 1 base, and 17 bases lay in between. The CDR3 sequence is 15 residues long. As DNA, the CDR3 is TGTGCCAGCCTGCGAGAAGGAAACTCGAACACTGAAGCTTTCTTT. This codes for CASLREGNSNTEAFF.

The chain couples TRBV3-1 to TRBJ2-4; D possibly matches TRBD1 or TRBD2 (5 bases each). V lost 0 bases and J 2 bases, leaving 8 bases between the germline ends. The CDR3 covers 15 residues. CDR1 and CDR2 (germline): LGHDT, YNNKEL (reference sequence). DNA for the CDR3: TGTGCCAGCAGCCAAGAAGGGGACCCCAAAAACATTCAGTACTTC. Its protein is CASSQEGDPKNIQYF.

J is TRBJ1-3 and V is TRBV2, with 7 bases that match TRBD1. The CDR3 has 16 amino acids. V shed 6 bases, J shed 0 bases, and the junction held 8 bases outside the gene matches. Germline V gives CDR1 SNHLY, CDR2 FYNNEI. The CDR3 loop is CASSQGVASSGNTIYF. CDR3 nucleotide sequence: TGTGCCAGCAGCCAGGGGGTTGCGAGCTCTGGAAACACCATATATTTT.

The V gene is TRBV3-1, the J gene TRBJ1-1, with D unclear. CDR3 size: 13 residues. Trimming cost V 1 base and J 3 bases, with 6 bases left between them. The germline V gene has CDR1 LGHDT and CDR2 YNNKEL (reference sequence). The CDR3 DNA is TGTGCCAGCAGCCAAGTGACCGACACTGAAGCTTTCTTT. This encodes CASSQVTDTEAFF.

This chain links TRBV29-1 with TRBJ1-2; D is uncertain. This CDR3 has 9 amino acids. The germline V gene encodes CDR1 SQVTM and CDR2 ANQGSEA. Between the trimmed V and J ends, which lost 7 bases and 8 bases, there was a span of 8 bases. The CDR3 coding sequence is TGCAGCGCGGGAGAGGGCTACACCTTC. Translation gives CSAGEGYTF.

This chain uses TRBV24-1 with TRBJ2-5, with D unclear. V was shortened by 6 bases and J by 5 bases, with 12 bases between the two germline ends. The germline V gene has CDR1 KGHDR and CDR2 SFDVKD. CDR3 size: 13 residues. The CDR3 nucleotides are TGTGCCACCAGTAACATCGTCGGGGAGACCCAGTACTTC. This sequence encodes CATSNIVGETQYF.

The V and J genes are TRBV7-3 and TRBJ1-1; no reliable D call. Germline values: CDR1 SGHTA, CDR2 FQGTGA. This CDR3 comprises 13 residues. Trimming took 2 bases from V and 7 from J, leaving 11 bases between them. As DNA, the CDR3 is TGTGCCAGCAGCTTACGGTCCGCCGGTGAAGCTTTCTTT. Its translation: CASSLRSAGEAFF.

This clonotype was seen at least ten times. This chain joins TRBV6-1 and TRBJ2-3; either TRBD1 or TRBD2 may supply D (5 bases each). CDR3 length: 15 amino acids. From germline, CDR1 is MNHNS and CDR2 SASEGT. Trimming cost V 7 bases and J 8 bases, with 22 bases left between them. The CDR3 region has the DNA TGTGCCAGCACTCCGGGACCCCAAACCCTCGGTACGCAGTATTTT. Encoded protein: CASTPGPQTLGTQYF.

This clonotype was found a few times. CDR3 DNA sequence: TGTGCCAGCAGTTACTCCTGGAGAACTGAAGCTTTCTTT. The encoded protein is CASSYSWRTEAFF. The rearrangement joins TRBV6-5 to TRBJ1-1; D unclear. The V gene lost 0 bases and the J gene lost 5 bases, with 7 bases spanning the gap. Germline V gene lookup returns CDR1 MNHEY and CDR2 SVGAGI. The CDR3 covers 13 residues.